These 27 T cell receptor beta chains came from one sample sequenced in a study of cytomegalovirus exposure and HLA in healthy donors. PCR primers comprised 60 Vbeta and 13 Jbeta primers. The method was immunoSEQ multiplex PCR; TCRdb's version includes in-frame clones alone and lacks a portion of them. The sample records over 130,000 clones, roughly 80% being singletons. Sequencing was done on a sample of PBMCs. These receptors were taken from a female donor in good health and CMV-seronegative.

The gene calls are TRBV29-1 and TRBJ1-2, with TRBD1 identical over 12 bases. V lost 6 bases, J lost 4 bases, and 12 bases stayed unmatched. Germline CDR1 and CDR2: SQVTM and ANQGSEA. CDR3 length equals 16 residues. The CDR3 sequence is CSVGDHPGQGAYGYTF. CDR3 bases: TGCAGCGTGGGGGACCATCCGGGACAGGGGGCCTATGGCTACACCTTC.

The rearrangement uses TRBV5-1 and TRBJ2-7; 8 bases match TRBD1. Unmatched junction bases numbered 9, after V lost 4 bases and J lost 6 bases. The CDR3 has 14 residues. CDR1 and CDR2 (germline): SGHRS, YFSETQ. This CDR3 reads CASSPGSQGAEQYF. In DNA, the CDR3 is TGCGCCAGCAGCCCGGGATCCCAGGGGGCCGAGCAGTACTTC.

The genes are TRBV13 and TRBJ2-7; perhaps TRBD2 as D (5 bases). The CDR3 has 13 amino acids. Germline V gene sequence: CDR1 PRHDT, CDR2 FYEKMQ (reference sequence). V was shortened by 3 bases and J by 3 bases, with 9 bases between the two germline ends. The CDR3 region has the DNA TGTGCCAGCAGCTTGGACTCCGACTACGAGCAGTACTTC. Residues: CASSLDSDYEQYF.

A note on this clone: Because it lacks the conserved phenylalanine or tryptophan at the end, this CDR3 is likely a read error. The chain combines TRBV28 with TRBJ1-1; D might be TRBD1 (5 bases). The CDR3 covers 15 residues. Trimming shortened V by 3 bases and J by 4 bases, and 15 bases separated the two germline ends. Looked up from germline, CDR1 is MDHEN and CDR2 is SYDVKM. CDR3 in amino acids: CASSFRGGFGTEAFV. CDR3 nucleotide sequence: TGTGCCAGCAGTTTCCGTGGGGGGTTCGGCACTGAAGCTTTCGTT.

With regard to this clone: The junction does not match germline at one end; this may be a read error. V usage is TRBV7-6 and J usage is TRBJ1-1; D is undetermined. This CDR3 comprises 16 residues. Looked up from germline, CDR1 is SGHVS and CDR2 is FNYEAQ. The CDR3 DNA follows: TGTGCCAGCAGCTTAGTGGGGAGTCAGGTGAATACTGAAGCTTTCTTT. This codes for CASSLVGSQVNTEAFF.

The genes are TRBV19 and TRBJ1-1; D possibly corresponds to TRBD1 (6 bases). The V and J ends lost 7 bases and 4 bases respectively, with 19 bases between them. The CDR3 has 15 residues. Germline loops: CDR1 LNHDA, CDR2 SQIVND (reference sequence). The CDR3 sequence is CASTHLGALGTEAFF. The CDR3, as DNA: TGTGCCAGTACCCATCTGGGGGCGCTTGGCACTGAAGCTTTCTTT.

This clone showed up just a few times. The rearrangement links TRBV4-1 to TRBJ1-4; D gene unclear. The ends were cut back, 0 bases at V and 4 bases at J, with 9 bases in the middle. Germline CDR1 is MGHRA and CDR2 is YSYEKL. The CDR3 covers 15 residues. The CDR3 DNA follows: TGCGCCAGCAGCCAAGAGAGGGTTGATAATGAAAAACTGTTTTTT. Its protein is CASSQERVDNEKLFF.

CDR3 sequence (DNA): TGTGCCAGCAGCGGGCAGTCCGAAAACACCATATATTTT. Its protein is CASSGQSENTIYF. The rearrangement links TRBV9 to TRBJ1-3; D remains ambiguous. V lost 3 bases, J lost 6 bases, and 10 bases lay in between. The CDR3 consists of 13 residues. Germline V CDR1 and CDR2: SGDLS, YYNGEE.

The rearrangement uses TRBV10-2 and TRBJ2-1; 10 bases are a match to TRBD2. This CDR3 has 14 amino acids. The V and J ends lost 3 bases and 4 bases, in that order; junction bases with no gene match: 0. Germline V CDR1 and CDR2: WSHSY, SAAADI. CDR3 nucleotides: TGCGCCAGCAGTGAACTAGCGGGATACAATGAGCAGTTCTTC. Residues: CASSELAGYNEQFF.

J is TRBJ1-2 and V is TRBV19; a possible D gene is TRBD1 (6 bases). Trimming removed 4 bases at V and 0 bases at J, with 15 bases between. CDR1 is LNHDA, CDR2 SQIVND, per germline (reference sequence). This CDR3 contains 16 residues. CDR3 loop: CASSTKNRATNYGYTF. The DNA of the CDR3 is TGTGCCAGTAGTACCAAAAACAGGGCGACTAACTATGGCTACACCTTC.

This rearrangement joins TRBV28 to TRBJ2-7; 7 bases align to TRBD2. V lost 7 bases to trimming and J lost 3 bases; unmatched junction nucleotides: 12. Looked up from germline, CDR1 is MDHEN and CDR2 is SYDVKM. CDR3 length: 15 amino acids. The CDR3 DNA reads as TGTGCCAGCAAACCGCCGGGACTATCAAACTACGAGCAGTACTTC. Encoded protein: CASKPPGLSNYEQYF. The complete variable domain, with remaining parts taken from reference TRBV28 and TRBJ2-7, reads DVKVTQSSRYLVKRTGEKVFLECVQDMDHENMFWYRQDPGLGLRLIYFSYDVKMKEKGDIPEGYSVSREKKERFSLILESASTNQTSMYLCASKPPGLSNYEQYFGPGTRLTVT.

The count of this clone is one. This CDR3 reads CASSLVGTDHNEKLFF. The CDR3 region has the DNA TGCGCCAGCAGCTTGGTAGGGACAGACCATAATGAAAAACTGTTTTTT. This chain connects TRBV5-1 to TRBJ1-4, with 7 bases that match TRBD1. This CDR3 comprises 16 residues. After removal of 0 bases from V and 4 bases from J, the junction contained 6 bases not matched to a gene. CDR1 is SGHRS, CDR2 YFSETQ, per germline.

V gene TRBV2 combines with J gene TRBJ2-7, with 7 bases aligning to TRBD1. Germline V gene sequence: CDR1 SNHLY, CDR2 FYNNEI. CDR3 length equals 13 residues. Trimming at V came to 3 bases and at J to 5 bases, leaving 4 bases not matched to a gene. CDR3 coding DNA: TGTGCCAGCAGTGAGAGGGGGCAGGACGAGCAGTACTTC. Translated, it gives CASSERGQDEQYF.

The rearrangement uses TRBV28 and TRBJ2-7; TRBD2 matches 11 bases. Unmatched junction bases numbered 6, after V lost 5 bases and J lost 3 bases. CDR1 and CDR2 from the germline V gene are MDHEN and SYDVKM. This CDR3 has 15 amino acids. The CDR3 DNA follows: TGTGCCAGCAGTCCACTAGCGGGAGAGGGCTACGAGCAGTACTTC. It encodes CASSPLAGEGYEQYF.

This chain joins TRBV13 and TRBJ2-2; D unresolved. The germline gives CDR1 PRHDT, CDR2 FYEKMQ (reference sequence). The ends were cut back, 5 bases at V and 7 bases at J, with 14 bases in the middle. The length of the CDR3 is 14 residues. The CDR3 bases are TGTGCCAGCAGCCGACTCGAACGTCTCGGGGAGCTGTTTTTT. Amino acids: CASSRLERLGELFF.

This clone was observed a handful of times. This rearrangement joins TRBV29-1 to TRBJ2-1; D perhaps matches TRBD1 (6 bases). This CDR3 comprises 14 residues. V was shortened by 3 bases and J by 7 bases, with 16 bases between the two germline ends. The V gene's germline CDR1 is SQVTM and CDR2 ANQGSEA. The CDR3 coding sequence is TGCAGCGTTGACCCTGGGACATATATTAATGAGCAGTTCTTC. It translates to CSVDPGTYINEQFF.

This chain links TRBV27 with TRBJ1-3; D is perhaps TRBD1 (6 bases). Trimming removed 0 bases from V and 4 bases from J, with 10 bases in between. The CDR3 has 15 amino acids. The germline V gene encodes CDR1 MNHEY and CDR2 SMNVEV (reference sequence). The CDR3 spells CASSLSRTVGNTIYF. The DNA of the CDR3 is TGTGCCAGCAGTTTATCCCGGACAGTCGGAAACACCATATATTTT.

CDR3 nucleotide sequence: TGTGCCAGCAGTTACGGGACAGGCAATCAGCCCCAGCATTTT. Translated: CASSYGTGNQPQHF. The gene calls are TRBV6-5 and TRBJ1-5; TRBD1 agrees at 7 bases. Germline V gene sequence: CDR1 MNHEY, CDR2 SVGAGI. The CDR3 length is 14 residues. V gave up 2 bases and J gave up 2 bases; unmatched junction bases: 0.

This clone appeared a single time. The chain recombines TRBV29-1 with TRBJ2-6; D gene unclear. V shed 4 bases and J shed 0 bases, with 7 bases lying between them. Germline CDR1 reads SQVTM; CDR2 reads ANQGSEA. The CDR3 extends over 14 amino acids. The CDR3 DNA reads TGCAGCGTTGTAGAAGCCTCTGGGGCCAACGTCCTGACTTTC. Translated, it gives CSVVEASGANVLTF.

The chain has TRBV19 and TRBJ2-1; 8 nucleotides agree with TRBD2. Germline CDR1 is LNHDA and CDR2 is SQIVND (reference sequence). The CDR3 sequence is 17 residues long. V shed 0 bases, J shed 12 bases, and the junction held 16 bases outside the gene matches. The CDR3 coding sequence is TGTGCCAGTAGTATAGAGACCGGGCTAGCGGGCCGGTCTACGCAGTTCTTC. Encoded protein: CASSIETGLAGRSTQFF.

The chain is built from TRBV7-9 and TRBJ2-3; possible D gene TRBD2, 5 bases. The CDR3 extends over 14 amino acids. Trimming took off 1 base at V and 5 bases at J, with 10 bases between the two ends. Germline assignment: CDR1 SEHNR and CDR2 FQNEAQ (reference sequence). CDR3 residues: CASSLGHEGDTQYF. CDR3 DNA: TGTGCCAGCAGCTTAGGGCATGAGGGAGATACGCAGTATTTT.

Written as DNA, the CDR3 is TGTGCCAGCAGGGAGAGAGGGACTAATGAAAAACTGTTTTTT. Amino acid sequence: CASRERGTNEKLFF. The rearrangement joins TRBV25-1 to TRBJ1-4; D remains unclear. The CDR3 covers 14 residues. The V gene's germline CDR1 is MGHDK and CDR2 SYGVNS. The V gene lost 6 bases and the J gene lost 2 bases, with 10 bases spanning the gap. The full variable domain, with the rest looked up from reference TRBV25-1 and TRBJ1-4, is EADIYQTPRYLVIGTGKKITLECSQTMGHDKMYWYQQDPGMELHLIHYSYGVNSTEKGDLSSESTVSRIRTEHFPLTLESARPSHTSQYLCASRERGTNEKLFFGSGTQLSVL.

The chain carries TRBV4-1 and TRBJ1-1, with D possibly being TRBD1 (5 bases). Trimming took off 1 base at V and 1 base at J, with 10 bases between the two ends. Germline lookup yields CDR1 MGHRA and CDR2 YSYEKL. The CDR3 contains 15 residues. CDR3 sequence reads: CASSQGGAANTEAFF. CDR3 sequence (DNA): TGCGCCAGCAGCCAAGGGGGCGCGGCGAACACTGAAGCTTTCTTT.

V usage is TRBV6-1 and J usage is TRBJ1-5; no firm D call. The germline V gene has CDR1 MNHNS and CDR2 SASEGT. Trimming took off 3 bases at V and 0 bases at J, with 6 bases between the two ends. The CDR3 loop spans 14 amino acids. For the CDR3, the DNA is TGTGCCAGCAGTGACACAGTTAGCAATCAGCCCCAGCATTTT. Translating it yields CASSDTVSNQPQHF.

The chain uses TRBV7-6 and TRBJ2-1, with TRBD2 identical over 13 bases. The junction had 4 bases not matched to a gene; V was cut back by 0 bases and J by 5 bases. Per germline, CDR1 SGHVS and CDR2 FNYEAQ. This CDR3 is built from 17 residues. CDR3 sequence (DNA): TGTGCCAGCAGCTTAGCACTAGCGGGAGGGCCCCACAATGAGCAGTTCTTC. It translates to CASSLALAGGPHNEQFF. Supplemented by reference TRBV7-6 and TRBJ2-1, the full variable domain reads GAGVSQSPRYKVTKRGQDVALRCDPISGHVSLYWYRQALGQGPEFLTYFNYEAQQDKSGLPNDRFSAERPEGSISTLTIQRTEQRDSAMYRCASSLALAGGPHNEQFFGPGTRLTVL.

V usage is TRBV4-2 and J usage is TRBJ2-2; 12 positions match TRBD2. Germline lookup yields CDR1 LGHNA and CDR2 YNFKEQ. With 0 bases clipped from V and 6 bases from J, the junction kept 2 bases outside the gene matches. CDR3 length equals 16 residues. Here the CDR3 reads CASSQDLAGGSGELFF. Here the CDR3 DNA reads TGTGCCAGCAGCCAAGATCTAGCGGGAGGGTCCGGGGAGCTGTTTTTT.

The DNA for the CDR3 is TGTGCCAGCAGCGGTCCTGGACTAGCGAGGACCTACAATGAGCAGTTCTTC. Its protein is CASSGPGLARTYNEQFF. The chain uses TRBV9 and TRBJ2-1, with 9 positions matching TRBD2. V lost 3 bases and J lost 2; bases outside the gene matches: 9. There are 17 residues in the CDR3. Germline assignment: CDR1 SGDLS and CDR2 YYNGEE.